The present T cell receptor (beta chain) was sequenced within a study of blood T cell repertoires in COVID-19 (dated by TCRdb to between 2020 and 2021). For the wider study: Collaborator samples came from the United States, Italy and Spain and covered acute and convalescent phases of COVID-19. The material from the prospective study consisted of cDNA or gDNA derived from T cells, B-cell-depleted T cells, or PBMCs. Subjects who had been exposed to COVID-19, were actively infected with it, or had recovered from it provided the deeply sampled blood TCRbeta repertoires that made up the dataset. The repertoires were released in a freely available public database meant as a resource for research on the immune response to SARS-CoV-2. The samples were drawn from two sources: the first 160 participants of the ongoing ImmuneRACE study, and 1,000 to 1,500 subjects contributed by 6 global collaborators. Sample metadata almost always included a de-identified subject ID, COVID-19 status, age in years and sex. Where available, HLA class I and class II types were obtained from metadata supplied by the sample provider rather than from assay-based typing. The paper as a whole reports these results and caveats: The amount of clinical and demographic metadata varied by source and participant and was provided uncurated.

As encoded in the germline V gene, CDR1 is SGHTA while CDR2 is FQGNSA. Including cysteine and phenylalanine, the CDR3 has 15 amino acids. The CDR3 DNA has 45 bases and is translated from base 1. Trimming leaves V shorter by 5 bases and J shorter by 5 bases, with the junction holding 12 bases beyond the gene matches. TCRbeta CDR3 regions were amplified from genomic DNA by means of the immunoSEQ Assay, a bias-controlled multiplex PCR. The paper's processing steps were these. Nucleated cell counts per sample were estimated from amplification of reference gene primers within the assay. To quantify the absolute abundance of each unique TCRbeta CDR3 rearrangement, sequence reads were collapsed and filtered. For each sample, productive Simpson clonality was calculated as the square root of Simpson's diversity index across productive rearrangements. TCRdb took this table from immuneACCESS and kept in-frame rearrangements with V and J called. Such tables lack part of the clones; where checked against another copy, unresolved V genes explain under half of the gap, and the rest is unexplained. The V and J calls and the clone size are those of that table, but D and trimming were determined from the DNA. Counted in this sample were fewer than 200,000 clones; approximately 78% of them appeared once. The ten largest clones capture 17% of the sample.

Note on this clone: The antigen this receptor binds is unknown. No much larger clone is present one base from it, and per-base qualities are unavailable.

Enrolling through a virtual design, the prospective study's participants ranged in age from roughly 18 to 100 years and lived across roughly 23 United States geographic areas. Cohort assignment in the prospective study relied on participant-reported clinical history from a screening survey and a study questionnaire. Recovered participants in ImmuneRACE Cohort 3 were defined by two consecutive negative NP/OP PCR tests, clearance by a healthcare professional, or resolution of symptoms. Mobile phlebotomists in the prospective study collected whole blood, serum and a nasopharyngeal or oropharyngeal swab from every participant. Prospective study participants could optionally give additional blood draws and questionnaires over a roughly two-month period. Blood samples from the prospective study were shipped frozen or at room temperature prior to DNA extraction.

This chain joins TRBV7-2 to TRBJ2-7, with 7 central nucleotides matching TRBD2. This receptor was obtained from a woman between 45 and 65 years old who had recovered from COVID-19. Source material: PBMCs or T cells enriched from blood (not recorded which). DNA sequence: TGTGCCAGCAGCCGCCTAGTGGGAAGCGGGAACGAGCAGTACTTC. It codes for CASSRLVGSGNEQYF.